The clone carrying this T cell receptor (beta chain) came up a few times. Its target is not known. The data stem from a study of T cell responses to AZD1222 COVID-19 vaccine. The study's findings and limits: It should be noted that donors were predominantly white British and more often female, and clonal diversity was possibly underestimated.

Profiled with immunoSEQ multiplex PCR; TCRdb holds only in-frame clones, not every one. The repertoire holds about 120,000 clones, with 87% as singletons. The CDR3 is 13 residues long. V was cut by 3 bases and J by 5 bases, with 8 bases left in between. Germline V gene lookup returns CDR1 LNHDA and CDR2 SQIVND (reference sequence). The sample here was peripheral blood, taken 28 days after the second AZD1222 dose. The receptor comes from an adult who received the AZD1222 COVID-19 vaccine. The chain links TRBV19 to TRBJ2-1, with no clear D. The CDR3 DNA follows: TGTGCCAGTAGTATCGGCAGAAACAATGAGCAGTTCTTC. It codes for CASSIGRNNEQFF.